This T cell receptor beta chain was recovered during a study of regulatory T cells in long-lasting Graves disease. V shed 3 bases and J shed 5 bases, with 14 bases lying between them. Germline CDR1 reads SNHLY; CDR2 reads FYNNEI. The CDR3 length is 15 residues. Construction of the TCR beta libraries employed iRepertoire HTBI primers in conjunction with Arm-PCR of CDR3 regions. TCRdb re-analysed the multiplex PCR reads in MiXCR, keeping a single row per CDR3 protein. This table holds under 300,000 distinct CDR3 sequences, 20% to 25% found once. The time point denotes: newly diagnosed GD, antithyroid drugs for less than 3 months. RNA from PBMCs was the source of the TCR library.

This chain joins TRBV2 and TRBJ2-4; either TRBD1 or TRBD2 may supply D (5 bases each). The sequencing used peripheral blood mononuclear cells (PBMCs), collected at new diagnosis, from a patient treated with antithyroid drugs. This sequence was found in a female donor with Graves disease. The CDR3 protein is CASSEYRGAQNIQYF. CDR3 DNA sequence: TGTGCCAGCAGTGAGTACCGAGGGGCCCAAAACATTCAGTACTTC.